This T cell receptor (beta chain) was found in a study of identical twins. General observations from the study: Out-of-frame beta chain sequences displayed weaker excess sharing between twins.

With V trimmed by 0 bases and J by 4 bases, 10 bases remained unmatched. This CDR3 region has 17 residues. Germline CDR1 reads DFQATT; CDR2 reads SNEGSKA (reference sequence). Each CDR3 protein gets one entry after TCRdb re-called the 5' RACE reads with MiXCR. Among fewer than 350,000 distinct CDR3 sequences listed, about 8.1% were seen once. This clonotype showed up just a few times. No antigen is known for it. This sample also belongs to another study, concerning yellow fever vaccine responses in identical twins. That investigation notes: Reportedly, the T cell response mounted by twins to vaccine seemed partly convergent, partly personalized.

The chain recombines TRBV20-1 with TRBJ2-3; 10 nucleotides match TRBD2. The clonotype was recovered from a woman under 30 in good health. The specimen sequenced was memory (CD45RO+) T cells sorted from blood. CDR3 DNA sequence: TGCAGTGCTAGAGATCCTGGACTAGCGGTAATGGCAGATACGCAGTATTTT. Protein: CSARDPGLAVMADTQYF.